The T cell receptor beta chain described here comes from a study of blood T cells in healthy people across ages. Using a J-beta primer mix together with a sample-barcoded 5' primer, a second PCR was run for about 6 to 12 cycles. TCRdb re-called the 5' RACE reads through MiXCR, storing one row per CDR3 protein. In the table there are fewer than 800,000 distinct CDR3 sequences, around 49% of which are singletons. Isolation per sample recovered at least 6 million PBMCs. Trimming cost V 8 bases and J 1 base; bases outside gene matches: 10. CDR1 and CDR2 from the germline V gene are SNHLY and FYNNEI. There are 15 residues in the CDR3.

The clonotype comes from an older woman in good health. The sample consisted of blood. The rearrangement uses TRBV2 and TRBJ2-7, with TRBD2 matching 8 bases. The CDR3 here is CASASYRGGSYEQYF. The CDR3 DNA reads as TGTGCCAGCGCCTCGTATCGGGGGGGATCCTACGAGCAGTACTTC.